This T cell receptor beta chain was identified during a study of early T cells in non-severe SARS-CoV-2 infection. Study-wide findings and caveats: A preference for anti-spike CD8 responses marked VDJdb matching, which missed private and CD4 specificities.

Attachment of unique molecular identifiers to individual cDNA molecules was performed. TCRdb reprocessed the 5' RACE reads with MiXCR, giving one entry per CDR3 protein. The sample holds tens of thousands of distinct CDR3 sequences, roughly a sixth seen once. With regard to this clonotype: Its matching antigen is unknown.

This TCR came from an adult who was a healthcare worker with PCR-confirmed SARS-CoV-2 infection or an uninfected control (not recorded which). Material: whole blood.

In DNA form, the CDR3 reads TGTGCCGCGGGGGCGGACTATGGCTACACCTTC. Its translation: CAAGADYGYTF. The rearrangement joins TRBV4-2 to TRBJ1-2; D perhaps matches TRBD1 (6 bases). The CDR3 contains 11 residues. Deletions cut 11 bases from V and 3 bases from J, with 10 bases between. The germline V gene encodes CDR1 LGHNA and CDR2 YNFKEQ.